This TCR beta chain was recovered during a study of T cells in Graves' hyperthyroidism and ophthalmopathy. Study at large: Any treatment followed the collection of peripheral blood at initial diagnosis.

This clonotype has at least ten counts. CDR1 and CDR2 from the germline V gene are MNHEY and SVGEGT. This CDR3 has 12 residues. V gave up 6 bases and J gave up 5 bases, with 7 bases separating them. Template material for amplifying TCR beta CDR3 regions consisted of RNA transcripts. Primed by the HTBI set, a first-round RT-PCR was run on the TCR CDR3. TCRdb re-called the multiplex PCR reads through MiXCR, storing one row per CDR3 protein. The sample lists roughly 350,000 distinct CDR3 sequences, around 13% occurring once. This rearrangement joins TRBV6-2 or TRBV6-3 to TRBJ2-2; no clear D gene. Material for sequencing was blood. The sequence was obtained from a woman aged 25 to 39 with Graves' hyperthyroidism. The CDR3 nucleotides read TGTGCCAGCAGACAAAGGACCGGGGAGCTGTTTTTT. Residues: CASRQRTGELFF.